The sequence of this T cell receptor (beta chain) was determined in a study of T cell responses to AZD1222 COVID-19 vaccine. Findings and limits, study-wide: Nearly half of unique spike-specific TCRs reportedly avoided B.1.351 and B.1.1.7 mutated regions.

As regards this clone: The antigen is not known.

The data were produced by immunoSEQ multiplex PCR, yet TCRdb's version contains in-frame clones alone and is incomplete. The table records 150,000 to 200,000 clones, around 90% of them present only once. The TCR sequence derives from an adult who received the MenACWY meningococcal vaccine as a control. Sequencing used peripheral blood, obtained 28 days after the second dose of the MenACWY control vaccine.

The CDR3 bases are TGTGCCAGCAGCTTGGCCCCGGATTATAGCAATCAGCCCCAGCATTTT. This gives the protein CASSLAPDYSNQPQHF. This chain uses TRBV5-5 with TRBJ1-5; D is uncertain. This CDR3 contains 16 residues. CDR1 is SGHKS, CDR2 YYEKEE, per germline (reference sequence). Trimming left V 0 bases short and J 0 bases short, with 10 bases between.